This T cell receptor (beta chain) derives from a study of shared clonotypes between healthy human individuals. Overall study: Every donor yielded three CD4 naive, three CD4 memory, two CD8 naive and one CD8 memory plate. Study-wide points: Donors were few, which limited the genetic and exposure-history diversity represented. Sampling covered blood only; tissue repertoires likely differ.

This CDR3 has 14 residues. CDR1 is SGHAT and CDR2 is FQNNGV in the germline V gene. V was clipped by 1 base and J by 7 bases; unmatched bases: 4. The material for each subset, its genomic DNA, was split evenly across several immunoSEQ plates. Sequencing was performed with immunoSEQ multiplex PCR; in TCRdb, only in-frame clones are kept and a portion is missing. This repertoire shows some 700,000 clones, about 90% found once; its top ten account for around a third. As to this clone: The antigen remains unidentified.

The rearrangement uses TRBV11-2 and TRBJ1-1; 9 nucleotides align to TRBD1. Sequencing was carried out using memory CD8+ T cells from PBMCs. Subset noted: CD45RO+ cells pooled with CCR7-negative TemRA cells. This TCR came from a man in his late teens or twenties in good health. Some clones in this sample may be carry-over from other donors' samples. The CDR3 loop reads CASSLAGTGLEAFF. The CDR3 nucleotides read TGTGCCAGCAGCTTAGCGGGGACAGGGCTTGAAGCTTTCTTT. The entire variable domain, with the rest obtained from reference TRBV11-2 and TRBJ1-1, is as follows: EAGVAQSPRYKIIEKRQSVAFWCNPISGHATLYWYQQILGQGPKLLIQFQNNGVVDDSQLPKDRFSAERLKGVDSTLKIQPAKLEDSAVYLCASSLAGTGLEAFFGQGTRLTVV.